Each of the 28 T cell receptor beta chains below was sequenced from the same sample in a study of blood T cell repertoires in COVID-19. Sequenced by immunoSEQ multiplex PCR; TCRdb stores in-frame clones only, minus some. The sample records roughly 56,000 clones, over 75% being singletons. The sample taken for sequencing was peripheral blood. The receptors come from a man in his fifties or sixties with active COVID-19.

The V gene is TRBV10-3, the J gene TRBJ1-5, with D unclear. V lost 4 bases, J lost 7 bases, and 11 bases lay in between. The length of the CDR3 is 13 residues. Germline CDR1 reads ENHRY; CDR2 reads SYGVKD. The CDR3 nucleotides are TGTGCCATCAGTGTTGAGGGCCAACAGCCCCAGCATTTT. Encoded protein: CAISVEGQQPQHF.

V gene TRBV5-1 combines with J gene TRBJ2-3; possibly TRBD2 for D (7 bases). The V end was cut by 2 bases, the J end by 6 bases, with 19 bases between. CDR3 length equals 16 residues. Germline CDR1 and CDR2: SGHRS and YFSETQ. The CDR3 DNA is TGCGCCAGCAGCTTAAGGGTAGCCGGGGGGCAGGATACGCAGTATTTT. It codes for CASSLRVAGGQDTQYF.

The chain combines TRBV3-1 (or the pseudogene TRBV3-2) with TRBJ2-5; D remains ambiguous. The V and J ends lost 4 bases and 9 bases respectively, with 15 bases between them. Germline CDR1 reads LGHDT; CDR2 reads YNNKEL (reference sequence). CDR3 length: 13 residues. CDR3 residues: CASSPQQILAQYF. The CDR3 DNA sequence: TGTGCCAGCAGCCCCCAACAAATTCTGGCCCAGTACTTC.

The V gene is TRBV12-3 or TRBV12-4, the J gene TRBJ2-7, with D perhaps matching TRBD1 (5 bases). V shed 6 bases and J shed 0 bases, with 9 bases lying between them. The CDR3 sequence is 13 residues long. The CDR3 region is CASRDTVSYEQYF. The CDR3, as DNA: TGTGCCAGCAGGGACACCGTCTCCTACGAGCAGTACTTC.

V and J are TRBV6-2 or TRBV6-3 and TRBJ1-6; no reliable D call. With 5 bases removed from V and 15 bases from J, the gap between germline ends came to 17 bases. This CDR3 region has 13 residues. CDR1 is MNHEY and CDR2 is SVGEGT in the germline V gene. CDR3 region: CASSPSGLRSLHF. DNA for the CDR3: TGTGCCAGCAGTCCCTCCGGTCTCCGGAGCCTCCACTTT.

The chain links TRBV2 to TRBJ1-1; 9 nucleotides line up with TRBD1. This CDR3 contains 13 residues. With V trimmed by 8 bases and J by 6 bases, 7 bases remained unmatched. The V gene's germline CDR1 is SNHLY and CDR2 FYNNEI. The CDR3 nucleotides read TGTGCCAGCGGGGGACAGGGTAATTCTGAAGCTTTCTTT. Encoded protein: CASGGQGNSEAFF.

This chain connects TRBV6-5 to TRBJ1-1, with D hard to call. The germline gives CDR1 MNHEY, CDR2 SVGAGI. There are 13 residues in the CDR3. The germline V and J ends were trimmed by 5 bases and 3 bases, with 10 bases remaining between them. The chain's CDR3 is CASSNRPDTEAFF. DNA for the CDR3: TGTGCCAGCAGTAACAGACCCGACACTGAAGCTTTCTTT.

The chain joins TRBV7-8 to TRBJ2-3; perhaps TRBD1 as D (6 bases). The V and J ends lost 5 bases and 6 bases respectively, with 18 bases between them. Looked up from germline, CDR1 is SGHVS and CDR2 is FQNEAQ. The CDR3 is 15 amino acids. The CDR3 region is CASSGLGGAQDTQYF. In nucleotides, the CDR3 is TGTGCCAGCAGCGGGCTAGGGGGAGCACAGGATACGCAGTATTTT.

V and J are TRBV2 and TRBJ2-2; 8 bases line up with TRBD2. V lost 8 bases to trimming and J lost 7 bases; unmatched junction nucleotides: 6. The CDR3 consists of 13 residues. Germline CDR1 SNHLY, CDR2 FYNNEI. This CDR3 is CASAGLVGGELFF. The CDR3, as DNA: TGTGCCAGCGCGGGACTAGTGGGCGGGGAGCTGTTTTTT.

The chain has TRBV2 and TRBJ1-2, with D tentatively TRBD1 (5 bases). The CDR3 has 13 amino acids. CDR1 and CDR2 (germline): SNHLY, FYNNEI. The V gene lost 6 bases and the J gene lost 4 bases, with 12 bases spanning the gap. In nucleotides, the CDR3 is TGTGCCAGCAGAGAGACAGAGCTCTATGGCTACACCTTC. It specifies CASRETELYGYTF.

The V gene is TRBV29-1, the J gene TRBJ2-5; a possible D gene is TRBD1 (6 bases). CDR1 SQVTM and CDR2 ANQGSEA come from the germline V gene. Trimming removed 0 bases at V and 10 bases at J, with 21 bases between. The CDR3 covers 15 residues. The CDR3 DNA is TGCAGCGTTGAAGATTTTCTCGTTGGCCTAGGGGGCCAGTACTTC. It specifies CSVEDFLVGLGGQYF.

In its sample, this clone was seen a few times. The chain has TRBV7-2 and TRBJ2-7, with D possibly TRBD2 on 6 matching bases. The CDR3 is 13 residues long. Germline assignment: CDR1 SGHTA and CDR2 FQGNSA. V gave up 1 base and J gave up 5 bases, with 9 bases separating them. This CDR3 is CASSLVGGDEQYF. Written as DNA, the CDR3 is TGTGCCAGCAGCTTAGTGGGGGGAGACGAGCAGTACTTC.

The chain recombines TRBV5-5 with TRBJ2-7; possible D gene TRBD2, 5 bases. Trimming pared 2 bases from V and 0 bases from J, leaving 15 bases between. Germline-derived CDR1 and CDR2 are SGHKS and YYEKEE (reference sequence). This CDR3 comprises 16 residues. In DNA, the CDR3 is TGTGCCAGCAGCTTTCGGACTCTCCTTTTCTCCTACGAGCAGTACTTC. It translates to CASSFRTLLFSYEQYF.

The chain combines TRBV12-3 or TRBV12-4 with TRBJ1-6; possible D gene TRBD1, 5 bases. The CDR3 totals 13 residues. V was clipped by 4 bases and J by 5 bases, with 6 bases between them. CDR3 coding DNA: TGTGCCAGCAGTTCAGGGAATAATTCACCCCTCCACTTT. It is translated as CASSSGNNSPLHF.

The CDR3 DNA follows: TGTGCCAGCAGTTACTGGCAGGGGGAAGAGACCCAGTACTTC. The encoded protein is CASSYWQGEETQYF. V gene TRBV6-5 combines with J gene TRBJ2-5; 7 nucleotides match TRBD1. The CDR3 extends over 14 amino acids. Germline loops: CDR1 MNHEY, CDR2 SVGAGI. The V and J ends lost 1 base and 3 bases, in that order; junction bases with no gene match: 2.

In its sample, this clone was seen once. The chain couples TRBV7-8 to TRBJ1-2; the match to TRBD1 covers 10 bases. Germline V gene sequence: CDR1 SGHVS, CDR2 FQNEAQ. J was trimmed by 1 base and V by 4 bases; bases with no gene match: 6. The CDR3 consists of 16 residues. CDR3 loop: CASSWGGQGFNYGYTF. CDR3 nucleotide sequence: TGTGCCAGCAGCTGGGGGGGACAGGGGTTTAACTATGGCTACACCTTC.

This sequence joins TRBV7-5 and TRBJ1-5. TRBV7-5 is a listed pseudogene. The length of the CDR3 is 14 residues. CDR3 amino acids: CARTSDFFNQPQHF. For the CDR3, the DNA is TGTGCCAGAACATCGGACTTTTTTAATCAGCCCCAGCATTTT.

This clone turned up a few times. The chain carries TRBV9 and TRBJ2-3; D possibly corresponds to TRBD1 (6 bases). The V end was cut by 5 bases, the J end by 6 bases, with 10 bases between. CDR3 length: 12 amino acids. The germline gives CDR1 SGDLS, CDR2 YYNGEE. This CDR3 is CASSYRDDTQYF. CDR3 in DNA: TGTGCCAGCAGTTACAGGGACGATACGCAGTATTTT. The variable domain in full, with the rest retrieved from reference TRBV9 and TRBJ2-3, is DSGVTQTPKHLITATGQRVTLRCSPRSGDLSVYWYQQSLDQGLQFLIQYYNGEERAKGNILERFSAQQFPDLHSELNLSSLELGDSALYFCASSYRDDTQYFGPGTRLTVL.

The rearrangement uses TRBV7-8 and TRBJ1-5; a possible D gene is TRBD1 (5 bases). This CDR3 has 13 residues. Germline V gives CDR1 SGHVS, CDR2 FQNEAQ. Trimming removed 3 bases at V and 5 bases at J, with 8 bases between. Here the CDR3 reads CASSFDRDQPQHF. CDR3 coding DNA: TGTGCCAGCAGCTTTGACAGAGATCAGCCCCAGCATTTT.

The chain recombines TRBV2 with TRBJ1-2; D uncertain. Trimming removed 0 bases at V and 8 bases at J, with 13 bases between. Germline CDR1 is SNHLY and CDR2 is FYNNEI. The CDR3 is 14 residues long. Here the CDR3 DNA reads TGTGCCAGCAGTGAAGCGCTGAGGGATCGGGGCTACACCTTC. It yields the protein CASSEALRDRGYTF.

A single count supports this clone. V and J are TRBV7-2 and TRBJ1-6; TRBD1 is a possible D gene (6 bases). The germline V gene encodes CDR1 SGHTA and CDR2 FQGNSA. The CDR3 totals 16 residues. V gave up 2 bases and J gave up 7 bases, with 15 bases separating them. CDR3 bases: TGTGCCAGCAGCTTATGGATGACAGGAGTAAATTCACCCCTCCACTTT. It specifies CASSLWMTGVNSPLHF.

CDR3 sequence: CASSSLGESSYEQYF. In nucleotides, the CDR3 is TGTGCCAGCAGCTCGCTCGGGGAGAGCTCCTACGAGCAGTACTTC. The chain carries TRBV7-9 and TRBJ2-7; D might be TRBD2 (5 bases). The germline gives CDR1 SEHNR, CDR2 FQNEAQ (reference sequence). The length of the CDR3 is 15 residues. The germline V and J ends were trimmed by 4 bases and 0 bases, with 13 bases remaining between them.

The gene calls are TRBV9 and TRBJ1-1; a weak D match, TRBD1 (5 bases). V lost 3 bases, J lost 3 bases, and 12 bases lay in between. This CDR3 has 14 amino acids. Germline CDR1 and CDR2: SGDLS and YYNGEE. The CDR3 is CASSAWGADTEAFF. DNA of the CDR3: TGTGCCAGCAGCGCCTGGGGCGCGGACACTGAAGCTTTCTTT.

This chain links TRBV5-8 with TRBJ2-5; the match to TRBD1 covers 8 bases. Germline V gene lookup returns CDR1 SGHTS and CDR2 YDEGEE. The CDR3 consists of 12 residues. V gave up 2 bases and J gave up 8 bases; unmatched junction bases: 2. This CDR3 is CASSFSGGTQYF. DNA for the CDR3: TGTGCCAGCAGCTTTTCAGGGGGCACCCAGTACTTC.

This chain links TRBV5-1 with TRBJ1-1; D not certain. Trimming stripped 4 bases from V and 2 bases from J, with 12 bases between. The germline gives CDR1 SGHRS, CDR2 YFSETQ. CDR3 length equals 14 residues. Here the CDR3 reads CASSPTRDNTEAFF. The DNA of the CDR3 is TGCGCCAGCAGCCCGACCCGGGATAACACTGAAGCTTTCTTT. The entire variable domain, with the rest obtained from reference TRBV5-1 and TRBJ1-1, is as follows: KAGVTQTPRYLIKTRGQQVTLSCSPISGHRSVSWYQQTPGQGLQFLFEYFSETQRNKGNFPGRFSGRQFSNSRSEMNVSTLELGDSALYLCASSPTRDNTEAFFGQGTRLTVV.

This clone occurred a few times. The genes are TRBV10-3 and TRBJ2-2, with a possible D match to TRBD1 (5 bases). CDR1 and CDR2 from the germline V gene are ENHRY and SYGVKD. V lost 6 bases to trimming and J lost 1 base, with 12 bases between them. The CDR3 runs 15 residues. Here the CDR3 DNA reads TGTGCCATCAGATCCCGGACACAGAACACCGGGGAGCTGTTTTTT. It codes for CAIRSRTQNTGELFF.

This chain links TRBV7-2 with TRBJ2-3; D is possibly TRBD2 (6 bases). CDR1 SGHTA and CDR2 FQGNSA come from the germline V gene. The CDR3 runs 15 residues. Trimming shortened V by 5 bases and J by 2 bases, and 14 bases separated the two germline ends. CDR3 in DNA: TGTGCCAGCAGCCCTATGGGGGGACCCACAGATACGCAGTATTTT. Translating gives CASSPMGGPTDTQYF.

The CDR3 DNA reads TGTGCCTCAAGCGGGGGGCCCACAGATACGCAGTATTTT. Encoded protein: CASSGGPTDTQYF. This chain links TRBV10-3 with TRBJ2-3; 9 nucleotides line up with TRBD2. This CDR3 spans 13 amino acids. The V segment lost 11 bases and the J segment 2 bases; nucleotides outside the gene matches: 5. The germline V gene has CDR1 ENHRY and CDR2 SYGVKD.